The 24 T cell receptor beta chains below were found in one sample sequenced in a study of cytomegalovirus exposure and HLA in healthy donors. With 60 Vbeta and 13 Jbeta primers, the PCR was carried out. Here immunoSEQ multiplex PCR was the method, and the copy in TCRdb shows in-frame clones only, minus some. Counted here are some 150,000 clones, less than 90% occurring once; the ten biggest clones make up roughly 2.5%. The material sequenced was PBMCs. The receptor source for this set is a boy younger than 10 in good health and CMV-seronegative.

For this clone: The same CDR3 is also encoded by other DNA sequences in this sample. This rearrangement joins TRBV18 to TRBJ2-5; 7 bases are shared with TRBD2. Germline V gives CDR1 KGHSH, CDR2 LQKENI. This CDR3 contains 14 residues. The junction had 3 bases not matched to a gene; V was cut back by 3 bases and J by 2 bases. This CDR3 reads CASSPGRGQETQYF. CDR3 coding DNA: TGTGCCAGCTCACCTGGGAGGGGACAAGAGACCCAGTACTTC.

V is TRBV7-9 and J is TRBJ2-3, with 13 bases identical to TRBD2. V was clipped by 7 bases and J by 0 bases; unmatched bases: 10. This CDR3 region has 18 residues. Germline CDR1 reads SEHNR; CDR2 reads FQNEAQ (reference sequence). The CDR3 coding sequence is TGTGCCAGCAAGGAGAAACTAGCGGGAGGGACTAGCACAGATACGCAGTATTTT. This encodes CASKEKLAGGTSTDTQYF.

This chain links TRBV6-5 with TRBJ2-5; a weak D match, TRBD1 (5 bases). V lost 10 bases and J lost 5, with 11 bases in between. The length of the CDR3 is 11 residues. Germline CDR1 is MNHEY and CDR2 is SVGAGI. This chain's CDR3 is CATWGVETQYF. The CDR3 bases are TGTGCCACCTGGGGCGTTGAGACCCAGTACTTC.

This clone has just a few counts. The gene calls are TRBV21-1 and TRBJ2-3; the table's D call of TRBD2 was not tested on the DNA. TRBV21-1 is termed a pseudogene. This CDR3 has 21 amino acids. The CDR3 DNA reads TGTGCCAGCAGCAAAAGTCCGGGGTCTTTGTTCTTTCGCTATAGCACAGATACGCAGTATTTT. Encoded protein: CASSKSPGSLFFRYSTDTQYF.

V is TRBV7-9 and J is TRBJ2-3; the match to TRBD2 covers 14 bases. Germline CDR1 and CDR2: SEHNR and FQNEAQ (reference sequence). J gave up 3 bases and V 5 bases, and 4 bases lay outside the gene matches. The CDR3 runs 16 residues. CDR3 amino acids: CASSPGTSGRTDTQYF. The CDR3 bases are TGTGCCAGCAGCCCCGGGACTAGCGGGAGAACAGATACGCAGTATTTT.

This clone was seen a few times. V is TRBV27 and J is TRBJ1-2, with D perhaps TRBD1 (6 bases). Germline V gene data show CDR1 as MNHEY and CDR2 as SMNVEV (reference sequence). V shed 5 bases and J shed 8 bases, with 15 bases lying between them. This CDR3 is built from 13 residues. CDR3: CASSIGGEWGYTF. In DNA, the CDR3 is TGTGCCAGCAGTATAGGGGGGGAATGGGGCTACACCTTC.

The chain links TRBV18 to TRBJ2-7; TRBD1 agrees at 9 bases. CDR3 length equals 14 residues. V shed 3 bases, J shed 3 bases, and the junction held 3 bases outside the gene matches. Germline assignment: CDR1 KGHSH and CDR2 LQKENI. CDR3 nucleotides: TGTGCCAGCTCACCGAGGACAGGGGTCTACGAGCAGTACTTC. As protein: CASSPRTGVYEQYF.

The chain is built from TRBV5-4 and TRBJ1-1; D call uncertain. Trimming pared 0 bases from V and 2 bases from J, leaving 8 bases between. Germline loops: CDR1 SGHNT, CDR2 YYREEE (reference sequence). The CDR3 spans 14 residues. CDR3 nucleotides: TGTGCCAGCAGCTTGGAATCCTACAACACTGAAGCTTTCTTT. Residues: CASSLESYNTEAFF.

This chain uses TRBV19 with TRBJ2-7; TRBD2 agrees at 12 bases. Trimming removed 4 bases from V and 0 bases from J; junction bases left unmatched: 13. CDR3 length: 19 amino acids. Germline loops: CDR1 LNHDA, CDR2 SQIVND (reference sequence). This chain's CDR3 is CASSSWDEGLAGFSYEQYF. The DNA for the CDR3 is TGTGCCAGTAGTAGTTGGGACGAGGGACTAGCGGGTTTCTCCTACGAGCAGTACTTC.

CDR3 nucleotides: TGTGCCAGCAGTGAAGGACCAGGGGGCGGAAACACCGGGGAGCTGTTTTTT. It yields the protein CASSEGPGGGNTGELFF. The V and J genes are TRBV6-1 and TRBJ2-2, with TRBD1 matching 8 bases. The CDR3 runs 17 residues. Trimming at V came to 1 base and at J to 2 bases, leaving 6 bases not matched to a gene. CDR1 is MNHNS, CDR2 SASEGT, per germline.

This chain joins TRBV12-5 and TRBJ1-5, with TRBD1 matching over 9 bases. The CDR3 extends over 16 amino acids. V trimming: 0 bases; J trimming: 4 bases; junction bases outside the gene matches: 4. Germline CDR1 LGHNT, CDR2 FRNRAP. CDR3 protein: CASGLVTGGRNQPQHF. The CDR3 nucleotides read TGTGCTAGTGGTTTGGTCACAGGGGGCAGAAATCAGCCCCAGCATTTT.

This rearrangement joins TRBV7-2 to TRBJ2-3, with TRBD1 matching over 7 bases. Germline V gene lookup returns CDR1 SGHTA and CDR2 FQGNSA. Trimming at V came to 1 base and at J to 6 bases, leaving 19 bases not matched to a gene. CDR3 size: 19 residues. The DNA of the CDR3 is TGTGCCAGCAGCTTAGTGGGTACGGTGTGGGCAACAGGGGATGATACGCAGTATTTT. This encodes CASSLVGTVWATGDDTQYF.

The rearrangement links TRBV30 to TRBJ2-7; D gene unclear. From germline, CDR1 is GTSNPN and CDR2 SVGIG (reference sequence). The CDR3 runs 12 residues. V was pared by 5 bases and J by 1 base, with 9 bases between. CDR3 protein: CAWYSESYEQYF. CDR3 sequence (DNA): TGTGCCTGGTACAGTGAATCCTACGAGCAGTACTTC. Using reference TRBV30 and TRBJ2-7 for the parts outside the CDR3, the full variable domain is SQTIHQWPATLVQPVGSPLSLECTVEGTSNPNLYWYRQAAGRGLQLLFYSVGIGQISSEVPQNLSASRPQDRQFILSSKKLLLSDSGFYLCAWYSESYEQYFGPGTRLTVT.

The chain combines TRBV6-5 with TRBJ1-4; D gene ambiguous. This CDR3 is 14 amino acids long. The V gene lost 5 bases and the J gene lost 1 base, with 8 bases spanning the gap. Germline lookup yields CDR1 MNHEY and CDR2 SVGAGI. CDR3 region: CASSRGETNEKLFF. The DNA of the CDR3 is TGTGCCAGCAGTCGCGGGGAAACTAATGAAAAACTGTTTTTT.

The genes are TRBV4-3 and TRBJ2-2; D is possibly TRBD2 (5 bases). Trimming stripped 4 bases from V and 5 bases from J, with 11 bases between. This CDR3 contains 14 residues. Germline values: CDR1 LGHNA, CDR2 YSLEER. CDR3 in DNA: TGCGCCAGCAGCCGCGGGCCAGAGACCGGGGAGCTGTTTTTT. Amino acid sequence: CASSRGPETGELFF.

The rearrangement links TRBV9 to TRBJ2-5; 14 nucleotides line up with TRBD2. V shed 3 bases, J shed 3 bases, and the junction held 10 bases outside the gene matches. Germline V gene sequence: CDR1 SGDLS, CDR2 YYNGEE. The CDR3 is 18 residues long. CDR3: CASSAEYWTSGRKETQYF. For the CDR3, the DNA is TGTGCCAGCAGCGCCGAGTATTGGACTAGCGGGAGGAAAGAGACCCAGTACTTC.

V and J are TRBV30 and TRBJ2-5; 9 positions agree with TRBD1. Germline lookup yields CDR1 GTSNPN and CDR2 SVGIG (reference sequence). The CDR3 consists of 14 residues. V lost 4 bases, J lost 5 bases, and 8 bases stayed unmatched. The CDR3, as DNA: TGTGCCTGGACAGGGACAGGGAGGGAGGAGACCCAGTACTTC. Translated: CAWTGTGREETQYF.

Only a few counts were recorded for this clone. The V and J genes are TRBV4-2 and TRBJ2-7, with a possible D match to TRBD2 (5 bases). The CDR3 spans 15 residues. Trimming shortened V by 1 base and J by 1 base, and 11 bases separated the two germline ends. Germline V CDR1 and CDR2: LGHNA, YNFKEQ. CDR3 sequence (DNA): TGTGCCAGCAGCCAAGTTGTTAGCGATTCCTACGAGCAGTACTTC. Protein: CASSQVVSDSYEQYF.

Only one count was recorded for this clone. CDR3 DNA: TGTGCCAGCTCAAAAGCGGGAGAGCGGCAAGAGACCCAGTACTTC. Its protein product is CASSKAGERQETQYF. The chain is built from TRBV18 and TRBJ2-5; 8 positions match TRBD2. Trimming took 5 bases from V and 2 from J; bases not matched to a gene: 7. This CDR3 contains 15 residues. Germline CDR1 reads KGHSH; CDR2 reads LQKENI.

This chain links TRBV28 with TRBJ2-7, with TRBD2 matching 15 bases. The CDR3 consists of 16 residues. Germline V gene data show CDR1 as MDHEN and CDR2 as SYDVKM. With V trimmed by 6 bases and J by 3 bases, 6 bases remained unmatched. The CDR3 DNA sequence: TGTGCCAGCAGCCGGACTAGCGGGAGGGCTCTCTACGAGCAGTACTTC. Residues: CASSRTSGRALYEQYF. Together with reference TRBV28 and TRBJ2-7, the CDR3 gives the full variable domain: DVKVTQSSRYLVKRTGEKVFLECVQDMDHENMFWYRQDPGLGLRLIYFSYDVKMKEKGDIPEGYSVSREKKERFSLILESASTNQTSMYLCASSRTSGRALYEQYFGPGTRLTVT.

This clone was picked up a small number of times. V and J are TRBV18 and TRBJ2-7, with D tentatively TRBD1 (5 bases). CDR3 size: 13 residues. V was shortened by 2 bases and J by 3 bases, with 8 bases between the two germline ends. Germline-derived CDR1 and CDR2 are KGHSH and LQKENI. In DNA, the CDR3 is TGTGCCAGCTCACCAGGGGCCCTCTACGAGCAGTACTTC. Its translation: CASSPGALYEQYF. Together with reference TRBV18 and TRBJ2-7, the CDR3 gives the full variable domain: NAGVMQNPRHLVRRRGQEARLRCSPMKGHSHVYWYRQLPEEGLKFMVYLQKENIIDESGMPKERFSAEFPKEGPSILRIQQVVRGDSAAYFCASSPGALYEQYFGPGTRLTVT.

The rearrangement links TRBV11-3 to TRBJ2-1; 8 bases match TRBD1. J lost 0 bases, V lost 5 bases, and 9 bases had no gene match. This CDR3 comprises 17 residues. The germline V gene encodes CDR1 SGHNT and CDR2 YENEEA. This CDR3 reads CASSLRSTGGSYNEQFF. CDR3 in DNA: TGTGCCAGCAGCCTACGATCCACAGGGGGCTCCTACAATGAGCAGTTCTTC.

This CDR3 is CASSYSIRPQETQYF. The CDR3 nucleotides are TGTGCCAGCAGTTACTCGATCAGGCCTCAAGAGACCCAGTACTTC. The chain couples TRBV6-5 to TRBJ2-5; unclear D gene. The CDR3 covers 15 residues. In germline, CDR1 is MNHEY, CDR2 SVGAGI. With 0 bases removed from V and 2 bases from J, the gap between germline ends came to 10 bases.

V is TRBV10-3 and J is TRBJ1-5; weak D call: TRBD1 (5 bases). The germline gives CDR1 ENHRY, CDR2 SYGVKD. This CDR3 region has 15 residues. With 4 bases removed from V and 0 bases from J, the gap between germline ends came to 10 bases. CDR3 sequence (DNA): TGTGCCATCAGTGGACAGTCCTATAGCAATCAGCCCCAGCATTTT. Encoded protein: CAISGQSYSNQPQHF.